This TCR beta chain appears in the sequencing data of a study of identical twins. The trim removed 6 bases at V and 7 bases at J, leaving 15 bases unmatched. CDR3 length: 16 amino acids. From germline, CDR1 is DFQATT and CDR2 SNEGSKA (reference sequence). This clonotype was recorded many times. Its antigen is not identified. Study-level findings and limits: The study based its conclusions on cross-sectional statistical analysis and did not follow the same donors. Twin-shared out-of-frame alpha sequences showed excess low generation probability. Weaker excess twin sharing was observed in beta out-of-frame sequences. Analyses based on zero insertions could be partly confounded by invariant MAIT and iNKT cells.

TCRdb passed the 5' RACE reads through MiXCR, listing each CDR3 protein once. This table has about 260,000 distinct CDR3 sequences, 5.5% to 8% appearing once. This sample was shared with a second study, whose subject was yellow fever vaccine responses in identical twins.

The chain has TRBV20-1 and TRBJ2-7; TRBD2 matches at 13 bases. The receptor comes from a woman in her late teens or twenties in good health. Specimen: memory (CD45RO+) T cells sorted from blood. The CDR3 loop is CSANSAGLAGKIEQYV. The CDR3 bases are TGCAGTGCAAACTCCGCGGGACTAGCGGGGAAGATTGAGCAGTACGTC.